This T cell receptor (beta chain) was observed in a study of blood T cell repertoires in COVID-19. Study context: There were acute and convalescent COVID-19 samples, and they came from the United States, Italy and Spain. The cDNA or gDNA used as material had been derived from T cells, B-cell-depleted T cells, or PBMCs.

The protocol was immunoSEQ multiplex PCR, while the TCRdb copy is restricted to in-frame clones and leaves out a portion. The sample carries fewer than 100,000 clones, around 87% recorded once. CDR1 is SGHTA, CDR2 FQGTGA, per germline. The CDR3 spans 15 residues. Trimming shortened V by 4 bases and J by 0 bases, and 10 bases separated the two germline ends. The TCR originated in a human donor with acute or convalescent COVID-19. The donor label of this sample is uncertain. The chain joins TRBV7-3 to TRBJ2-1; D is perhaps TRBD2 (5 bases). Material for sequencing was peripheral blood. The CDR3, as DNA: TGTGCCAGCAGCTCGTCTAGCAACTCCTACAATGAGCAGTTCTTC. It codes for CASSSSSNSYNEQFF. The full variable domain, with the rest looked up from reference TRBV7-3 and TRBJ2-1, is GAGVSQTPSNKVTEKGKYVELRCDPISGHTALYWYRQSLGQGPEFLIYFQGTGAADDSGLPNDRFFAVRPEGSVSTLKIQRTERGDSAVYLCASSSSSNSYNEQFFGPGTRLTVL.